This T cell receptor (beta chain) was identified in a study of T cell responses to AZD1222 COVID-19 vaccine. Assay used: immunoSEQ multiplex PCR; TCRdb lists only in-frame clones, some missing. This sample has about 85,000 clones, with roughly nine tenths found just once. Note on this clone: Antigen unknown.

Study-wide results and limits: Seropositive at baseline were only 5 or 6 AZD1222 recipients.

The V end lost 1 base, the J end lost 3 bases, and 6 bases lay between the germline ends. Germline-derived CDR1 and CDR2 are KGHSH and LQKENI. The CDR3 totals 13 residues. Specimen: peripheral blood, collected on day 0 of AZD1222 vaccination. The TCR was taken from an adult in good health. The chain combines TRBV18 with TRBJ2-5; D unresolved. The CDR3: CASSPLAEETQYF. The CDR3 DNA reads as TGTGCCAGCTCACCACTGGCAGAAGAGACCCAGTACTTC.